This T cell receptor beta chain stems from a study of tumor-infiltrating lymphocytes in oesophageal squamous cell carcinoma. CDR3 length: 15 residues. Looked up from germline, CDR1 is KGHSH and CDR2 is LQKENI. V was clipped by 2 bases and J by 2 bases, with 9 bases between them. This clonotype was counted between two and nine times. TCRdb used MiXCR to reprocess the PCR reads, holding one entry per CDR3 protein. The sample consists of over 10,000 distinct CDR3 sequences, more than 45% of them appearing once. Sequenced sample: blood. The sequence was obtained from a female donor with esophageal squamous cell carcinoma. The chain recombines TRBV18 with TRBJ2-2; D remains unclear. The CDR3 sequence: CASSPVTVNTGELFF. CDR3 in DNA: TGTGCCAGCTCACCAGTCACGGTAAACACCGGGGAGCTGTTTTTT.